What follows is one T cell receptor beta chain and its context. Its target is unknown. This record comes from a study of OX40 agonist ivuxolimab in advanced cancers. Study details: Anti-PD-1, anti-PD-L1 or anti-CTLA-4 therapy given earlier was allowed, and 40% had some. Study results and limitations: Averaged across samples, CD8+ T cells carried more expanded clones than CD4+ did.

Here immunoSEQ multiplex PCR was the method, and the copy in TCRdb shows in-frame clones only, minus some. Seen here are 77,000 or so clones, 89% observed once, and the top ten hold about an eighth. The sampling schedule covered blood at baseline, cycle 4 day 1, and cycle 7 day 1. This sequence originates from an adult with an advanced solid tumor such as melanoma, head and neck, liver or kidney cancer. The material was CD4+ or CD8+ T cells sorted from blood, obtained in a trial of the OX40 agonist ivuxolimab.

The chain's CDR3 is CAISESELRWSKNIQYF. The DNA for the CDR3 is TGTGCCATCAGTGAGTCTGAACTACGGTGGTCCAAAAACATTCAGTACTTC. V and J are TRBV10-3 and TRBJ2-4; D gene ambiguous. CDR3 length: 17 residues. Per the germline V gene, CDR1 is ENHRY and CDR2 is SYGVKD. Trimming removed 0 bases from V and 2 bases from J, with 14 bases in between.